The entry below gives a single T cell receptor beta chain sequence along with its context. Its antigen remains unknown. Here immunoSEQ multiplex PCR was the method, and the copy in TCRdb shows in-frame clones only, minus some. The table shows about 980,000 clones, with over 75% occurring only once. This sample was included in a study of shared clonotypes between healthy human individuals. This CDR3 is built from 16 residues. CDR1 SGHNT and CDR2 YYREEE come from the germline V gene (reference sequence). V was clipped by 5 bases and J by 6 bases; unmatched bases: 10. The study, taken as a whole, reports: Generally, naive subsets came out with larger estimated richness than memory subsets. Among non-shared clonotypes, generation probabilities were lower than among those shared by all four donors.

This clonotype was sampled from a man younger than 30 in good health. The chain has TRBV5-4 and TRBJ1-4, with 10 bases fitting TRBD1. Sequenced sample: memory CD4+ T cells sorted from blood. Regarding subset: CD45RA-negative fraction. The CDR3 DNA follows: TGTGCCAGCAGTCAAGATCGGGACAGGGGCTATGAAAAACTGTTTTTT. It specifies CASSQDRDRGYEKLFF. Full variable domain (rest looked up from reference TRBV5-4 and TRBJ1-4): ETGVTQSPTHLIKTRGQQVTLRCSSQSGHNTVSWYQQALGQGPQFIFQYYREEENGRGNFPPRFSGLQFPNYSSELNVNALELDDSALYLCASSQDRDRGYEKLFFGSGTQLSVL.